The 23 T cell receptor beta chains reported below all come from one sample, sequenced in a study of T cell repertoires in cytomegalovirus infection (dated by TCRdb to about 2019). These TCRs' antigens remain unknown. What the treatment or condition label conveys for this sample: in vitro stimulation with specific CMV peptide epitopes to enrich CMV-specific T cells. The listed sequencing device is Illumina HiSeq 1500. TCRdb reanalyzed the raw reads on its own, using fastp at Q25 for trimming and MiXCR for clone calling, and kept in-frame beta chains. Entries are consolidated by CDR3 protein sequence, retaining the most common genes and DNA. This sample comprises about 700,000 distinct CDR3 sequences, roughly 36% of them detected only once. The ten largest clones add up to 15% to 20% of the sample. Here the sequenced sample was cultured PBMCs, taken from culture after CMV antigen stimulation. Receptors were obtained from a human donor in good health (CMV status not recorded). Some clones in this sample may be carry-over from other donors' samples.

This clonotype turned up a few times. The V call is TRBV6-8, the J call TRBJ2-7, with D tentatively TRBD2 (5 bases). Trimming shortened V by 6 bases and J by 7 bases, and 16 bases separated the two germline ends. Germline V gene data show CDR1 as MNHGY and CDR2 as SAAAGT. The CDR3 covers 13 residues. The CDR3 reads CASSPSSSGEQYF. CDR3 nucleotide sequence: TGTGCCAGCAGCCCTTCTAGTTCGGGGGAGCAGTACTTC.

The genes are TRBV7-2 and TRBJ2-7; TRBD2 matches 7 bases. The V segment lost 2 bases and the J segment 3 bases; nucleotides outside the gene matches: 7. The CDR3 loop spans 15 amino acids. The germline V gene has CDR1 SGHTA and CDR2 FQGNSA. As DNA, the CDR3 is TGTGCCAGCAGCTTATGGGGTAGCGGGCGCTACGAGCAGTACTTC. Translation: CASSLWGSGRYEQYF.

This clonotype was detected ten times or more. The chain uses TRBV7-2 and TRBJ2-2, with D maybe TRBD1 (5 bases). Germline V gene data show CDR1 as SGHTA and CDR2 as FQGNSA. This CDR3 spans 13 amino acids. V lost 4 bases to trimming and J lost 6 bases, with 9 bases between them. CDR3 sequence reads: CASSSQGSGELFF. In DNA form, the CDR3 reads TGTGCCAGCAGCTCCCAGGGATCCGGGGAGCTGTTTTTT.

The CDR3 reads CASSLWTDMNTEAFF. The CDR3 DNA sequence: TGTGCCAGCAGCTTATGGACCGACATGAACACTGAAGCTTTCTTT. The gene calls are TRBV5-5 and TRBJ1-1, with D uncertain. V lost 2 bases and J lost 0, with 11 bases in between. Germline V gene sequence: CDR1 SGHKS, CDR2 YYEKEE (reference sequence). CDR3 length: 15 residues.

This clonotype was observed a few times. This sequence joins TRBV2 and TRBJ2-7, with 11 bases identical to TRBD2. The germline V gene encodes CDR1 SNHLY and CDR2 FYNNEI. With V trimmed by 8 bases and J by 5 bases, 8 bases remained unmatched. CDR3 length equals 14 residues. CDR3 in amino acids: CASSTGLAGDEQYF. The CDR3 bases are TGTGCCAGCTCTACCGGACTAGCGGGTGACGAGCAGTACTTC. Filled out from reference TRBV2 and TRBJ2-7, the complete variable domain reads EPEVTQTPSHQVTQMGQEVILRCVPISNHLYFYWYRQILGQKVEFLVSFYNNEISEKSEIFDDQFSVERPDGSNFTLKIRSTKLEDSAMYFCASSTGLAGDEQYFGPGTRLTVT.

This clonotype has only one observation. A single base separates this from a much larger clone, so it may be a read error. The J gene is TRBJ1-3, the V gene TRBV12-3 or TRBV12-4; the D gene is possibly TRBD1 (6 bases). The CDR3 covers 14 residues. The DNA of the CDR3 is TGTGCCAGCAGTTCGAGGACAGCTGGAAACACCATACATTTT. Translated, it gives CASSSRTAGNTIHF.

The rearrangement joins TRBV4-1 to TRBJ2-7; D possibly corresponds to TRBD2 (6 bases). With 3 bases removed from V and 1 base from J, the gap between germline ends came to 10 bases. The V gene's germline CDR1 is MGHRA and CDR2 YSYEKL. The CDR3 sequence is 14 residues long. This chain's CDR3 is CASSHSSASYEQYF. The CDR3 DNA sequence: TGCGCCAGCAGCCACTCTAGCGCATCCTACGAGCAGTACTTC.

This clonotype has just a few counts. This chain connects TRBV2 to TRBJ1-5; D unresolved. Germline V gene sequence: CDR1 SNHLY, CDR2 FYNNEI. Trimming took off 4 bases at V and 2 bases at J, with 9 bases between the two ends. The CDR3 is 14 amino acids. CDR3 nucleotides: TGTGCCAGCAGTGGAGGCGTACGCAATCAGCCCCAGCATTTT. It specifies CASSGGVRNQPQHF. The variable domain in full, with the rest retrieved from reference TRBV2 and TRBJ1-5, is EPEVTQTPSHQVTQMGQEVILRCVPISNHLYFYWYRQILGQKVEFLVSFYNNEISEKSEIFDDQFSVERPDGSNFTLKIRSTKLEDSAMYFCASSGGVRNQPQHFGDGTRLSIL.

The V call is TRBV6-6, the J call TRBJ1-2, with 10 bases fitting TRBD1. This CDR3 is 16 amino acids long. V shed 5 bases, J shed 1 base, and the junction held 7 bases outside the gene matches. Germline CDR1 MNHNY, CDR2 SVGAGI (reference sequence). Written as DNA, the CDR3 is TGTGCCAGCAGTGCCTGGACAGGGGGGGGTAACTATGGCTACACCTTC. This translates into CASSAWTGGGNYGYTF.

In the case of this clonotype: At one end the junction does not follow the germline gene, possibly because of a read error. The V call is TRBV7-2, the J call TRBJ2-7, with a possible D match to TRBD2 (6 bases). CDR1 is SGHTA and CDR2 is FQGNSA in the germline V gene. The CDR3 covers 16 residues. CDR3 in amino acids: CASSFPAAGSSYERYF. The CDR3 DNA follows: TGTGCCAGCAGCTTCCCGGCGGCGGGGTCCTCCTACGAGCGGTACTTC.

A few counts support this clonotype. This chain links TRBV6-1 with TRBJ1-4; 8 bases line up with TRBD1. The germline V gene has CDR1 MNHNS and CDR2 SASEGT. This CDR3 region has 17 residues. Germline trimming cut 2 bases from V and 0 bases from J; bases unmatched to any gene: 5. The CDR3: CASSERDRQATNEKLFF. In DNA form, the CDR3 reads TGTGCCAGCAGTGAACGGGACAGGCAAGCAACTAATGAAAAACTGTTTTTT.

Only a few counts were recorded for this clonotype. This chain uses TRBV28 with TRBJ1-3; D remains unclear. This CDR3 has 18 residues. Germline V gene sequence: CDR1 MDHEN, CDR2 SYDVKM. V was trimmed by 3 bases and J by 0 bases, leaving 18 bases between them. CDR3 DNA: TGTGCCAGCAGTTTGGGGAGCTCGGCAGCTCTCTCTGGAAACACCATATATTTT. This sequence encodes CASSLGSSAALSGNTIYF.

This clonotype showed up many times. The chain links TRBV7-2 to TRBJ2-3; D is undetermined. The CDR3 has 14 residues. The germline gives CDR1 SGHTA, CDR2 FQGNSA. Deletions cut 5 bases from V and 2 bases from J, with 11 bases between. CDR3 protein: CASSPQPTTDTQYF. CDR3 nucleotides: TGTGCCAGCAGCCCCCAGCCCACCACAGATACGCAGTATTTT.

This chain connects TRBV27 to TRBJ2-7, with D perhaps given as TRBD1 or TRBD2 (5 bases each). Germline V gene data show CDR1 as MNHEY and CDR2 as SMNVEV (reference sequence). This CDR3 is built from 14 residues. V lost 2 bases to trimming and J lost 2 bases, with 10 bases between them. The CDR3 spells CASSLNGAPYEQYF. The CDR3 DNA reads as TGTGCCAGCAGTTTAAACGGGGCCCCCTACGAGCAGTACTTC.

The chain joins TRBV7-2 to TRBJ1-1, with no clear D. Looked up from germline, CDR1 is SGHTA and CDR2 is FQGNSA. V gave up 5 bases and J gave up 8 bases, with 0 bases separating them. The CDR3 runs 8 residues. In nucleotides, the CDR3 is TGTGCCAGCAGCGAAGCTTTCTTT. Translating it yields CASSEAFF.

The CDR3 spells CASSQEDFYNSPLHF. The CDR3 nucleotides read TGCGCCAGCAGTCAAGAAGACTTTTATAATTCACCCCTCCACTTT. This sequence joins TRBV5-1 and TRBJ1-6, with no clear D. Germline V CDR1 and CDR2: SGHRS, YFSETQ. The CDR3 covers 15 residues. Trimming shortened V by 5 bases and J by 4 bases, and 13 bases separated the two germline ends.

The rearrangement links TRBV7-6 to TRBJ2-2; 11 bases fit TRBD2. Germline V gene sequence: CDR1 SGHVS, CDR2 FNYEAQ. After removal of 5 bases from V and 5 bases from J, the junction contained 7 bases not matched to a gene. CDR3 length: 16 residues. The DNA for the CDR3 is TGTGCCAGCAGCACCCCCGGGACTAGCGGAACCGGGGAGCTGTTTTTT. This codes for CASSTPGTSGTGELFF.

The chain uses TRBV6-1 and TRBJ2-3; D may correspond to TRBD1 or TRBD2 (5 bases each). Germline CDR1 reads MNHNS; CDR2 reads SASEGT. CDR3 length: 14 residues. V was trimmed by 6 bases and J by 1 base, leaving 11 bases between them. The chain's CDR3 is CASRRGYGTDTQYF. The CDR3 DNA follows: TGTGCCAGCAGACGGGGCTACGGCACAGATACGCAGTATTTT.

Here the CDR3 reads CATSDTQDRDLYGYTF. The DNA of the CDR3 is TGTGCCACCAGTGATACCCAGGACAGGGATCTCTATGGCTACACCTTC. The chain employs TRBV24-1 and TRBJ1-2; the match to TRBD1 covers 8 bases. The V segment lost 3 bases and the J segment 4 bases; nucleotides outside the gene matches: 9. Germline CDR1 is KGHDR and CDR2 is SFDVKD. CDR3 length: 16 residues.

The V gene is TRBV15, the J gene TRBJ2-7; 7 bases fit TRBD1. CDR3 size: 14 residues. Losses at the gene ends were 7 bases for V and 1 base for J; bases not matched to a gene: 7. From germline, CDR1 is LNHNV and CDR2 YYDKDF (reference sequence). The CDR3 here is CATTPGQASYEQYF. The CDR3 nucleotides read TGTGCCACCACCCCCGGACAGGCATCCTACGAGCAGTACTTC. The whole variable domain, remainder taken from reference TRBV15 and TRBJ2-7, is DAMVIQNPRYQVTQFGKPVTLSCSQTLNHNVMYWYQQKSSQAPKLLFHYYDKDFNNEADTPDNFQSRRPNTSFCFLDIRSPGLGDTAMYLCATTPGQASYEQYFGPGTRLTVT.

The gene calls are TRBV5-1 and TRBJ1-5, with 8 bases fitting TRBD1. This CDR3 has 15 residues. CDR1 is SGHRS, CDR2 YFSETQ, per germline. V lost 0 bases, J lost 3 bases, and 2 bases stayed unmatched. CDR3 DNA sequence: TGCGCCAGCAGCTTGGGGGACAGGAACAATCAGCCCCAGCATTTT. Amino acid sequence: CASSLGDRNNQPQHF.

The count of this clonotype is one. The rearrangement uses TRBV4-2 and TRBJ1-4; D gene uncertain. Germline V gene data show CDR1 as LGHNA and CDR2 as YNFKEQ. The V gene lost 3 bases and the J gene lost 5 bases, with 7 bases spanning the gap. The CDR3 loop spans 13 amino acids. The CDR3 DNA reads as TGTGCCAGCAGCCAGATTGGGAATGAAAAACTGTTTTTT. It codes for CASSQIGNEKLFF.

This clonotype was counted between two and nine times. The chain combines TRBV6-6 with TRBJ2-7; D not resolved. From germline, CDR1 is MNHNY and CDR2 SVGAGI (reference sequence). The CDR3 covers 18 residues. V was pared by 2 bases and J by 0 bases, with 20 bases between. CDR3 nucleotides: TGTGCCAGCAGTTACCCACCGGAAGCATCCCCAGACTCCTACGAGCAGTACTTC. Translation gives CASSYPPEASPDSYEQYF.